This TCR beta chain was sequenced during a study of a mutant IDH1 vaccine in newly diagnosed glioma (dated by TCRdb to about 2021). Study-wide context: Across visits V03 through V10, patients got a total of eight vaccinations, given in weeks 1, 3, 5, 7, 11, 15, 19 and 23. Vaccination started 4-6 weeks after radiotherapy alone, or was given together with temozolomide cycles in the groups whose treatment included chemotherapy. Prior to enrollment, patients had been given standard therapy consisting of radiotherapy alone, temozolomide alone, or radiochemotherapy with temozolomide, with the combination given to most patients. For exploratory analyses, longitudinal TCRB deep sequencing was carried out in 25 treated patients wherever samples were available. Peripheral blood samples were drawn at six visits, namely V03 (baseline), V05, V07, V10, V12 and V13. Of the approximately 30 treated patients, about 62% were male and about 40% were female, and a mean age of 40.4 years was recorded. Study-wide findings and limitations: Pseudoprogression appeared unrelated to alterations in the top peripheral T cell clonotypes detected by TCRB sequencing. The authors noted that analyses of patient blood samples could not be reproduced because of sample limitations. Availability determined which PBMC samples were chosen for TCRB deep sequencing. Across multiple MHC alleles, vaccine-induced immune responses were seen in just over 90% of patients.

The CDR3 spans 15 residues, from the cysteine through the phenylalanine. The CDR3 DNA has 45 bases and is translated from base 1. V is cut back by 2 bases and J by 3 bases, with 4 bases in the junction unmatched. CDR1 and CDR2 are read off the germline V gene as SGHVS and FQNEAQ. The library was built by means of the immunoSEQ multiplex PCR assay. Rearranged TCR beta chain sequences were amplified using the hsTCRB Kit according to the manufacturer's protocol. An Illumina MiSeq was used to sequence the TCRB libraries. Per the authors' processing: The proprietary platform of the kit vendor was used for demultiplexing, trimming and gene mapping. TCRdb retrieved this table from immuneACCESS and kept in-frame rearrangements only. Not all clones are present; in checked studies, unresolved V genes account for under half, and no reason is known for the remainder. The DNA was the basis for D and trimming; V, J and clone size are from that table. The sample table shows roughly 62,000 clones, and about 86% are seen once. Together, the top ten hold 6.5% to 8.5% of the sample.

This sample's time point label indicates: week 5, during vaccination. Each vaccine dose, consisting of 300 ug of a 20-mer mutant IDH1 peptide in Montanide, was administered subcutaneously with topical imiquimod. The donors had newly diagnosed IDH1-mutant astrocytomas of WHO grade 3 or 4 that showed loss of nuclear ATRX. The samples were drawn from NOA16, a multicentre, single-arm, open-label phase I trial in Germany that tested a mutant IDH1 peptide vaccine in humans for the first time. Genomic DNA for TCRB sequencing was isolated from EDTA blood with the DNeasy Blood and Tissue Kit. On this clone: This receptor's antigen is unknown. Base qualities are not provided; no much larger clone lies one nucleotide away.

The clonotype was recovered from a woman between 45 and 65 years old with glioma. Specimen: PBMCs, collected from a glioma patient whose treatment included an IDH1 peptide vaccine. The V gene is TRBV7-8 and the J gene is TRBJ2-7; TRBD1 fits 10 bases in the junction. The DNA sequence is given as TGTGCCAGCAGCTTACAAGGACAGGGGGTCTACGAGCAGTACTTC. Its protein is CASSLQGQGVYEQYF. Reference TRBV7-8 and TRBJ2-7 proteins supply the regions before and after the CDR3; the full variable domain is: GAGVSQSPRYKVAKRGQDVALRCDPISGHVSLFWYQQALGQGPEFLTYFQNEAQLDKSGLPSDRFFAERPEGSVSTLKIQRTQQEDSAVYLCASSLQGQGVYEQYFGPGTRLTVT.